This is a list of T cell receptor beta chains from one sample in a study of early T cells in non-severe SARS-CoV-2 infection. TCRdb itself ran the 5' RACE reads through MiXCR, one entry per CDR3 protein. The sample includes under 140,000 distinct CDR3 sequences, around 12% seen only once; the top ten take approximately 4%. This material consisted of whole blood, taken at baseline. These TCRs come from an adult who was a healthcare worker with PCR-confirmed SARS-CoV-2 infection or an uninfected control (not recorded which). Each CDR3 is given with its conserved first and last residue. A D gene is named only where the DNA matches it firmly. For some rows the clone size is stated as once, few or many, or as a class when expanded; others skip it.

NA | TRBJ2-1 | TRBV28 | TRBD1 | TGTGCCAGCAGCCGTGGGGACAGGGATAACAATGAGCAGTTCTTC | CASSRGDRDNNEQFF
NA | TRBJ1-1 | TRBV5-1 | NA | TGCGCCAGCAGCCACGACAGCCACGAAGCTTTCTTT | CASSHDSHEAFF
few | TRBJ1-1 | TRBV27 | NA | TGTGCCAGCAGTTTTAGCCCGGCTCTCGAAGCTTTCTTT | CASSFSPALEAFF
NA | TRBJ2-1 | TRBV6-4 | TRBD2 | TGTGCCAGCAGTGAGCTAGCGGGAGTTTCTGAGCAGTTCTTC | CASSELAGVSEQFF
NA | TRBJ1-2 | TRBV7-9 | TRBD1 | TGTGCCAGCAGCTTAGCGTACAGGGGCTACTATGGCTACACCTTC | CASSLAYRGYYGYTF
few | TRBJ2-2 | TRBV12-3/TRBV12-4 | NA | TGTGCCAGCAGTTTTTCGGGTTCAGCCGGGGAGCTGTTTTTT | CASSFSGSAGELFF
many | TRBJ2-5 | TRBV5-6 | NA | TGTGCCAGCAGCTTGGGGGTAGCGGCTTGGGAGACCCAGTACTTC | CASSLGVAAWETQYF
many | TRBJ1-2 | TRBV20-1 | NA | TGCAGTGCTAGACTAATAACCGGGAGTACCCGTGGCTACACCTTC | CSARLITGSTRGYTF
few | TRBJ1-2 | TRBV20-1 | NA | TGCAGTCCCGGCTCCAATGGCTACACCTTC | CSPGSNGYTF
few | TRBJ2-3 | TRBV2 | NA | TGTGCCAGCAGTGCCGGGCCCCCCAGATTCACAGATACGCAGTATTTT | CASSAGPPRFTDTQYF
few | TRBJ2-2 | TRBV7-2 | NA | TGTGCCAGCAGCCGACGGGCCCCGGACACCGGGGAGCTGTTTTTT | CASSRRAPDTGELFF
few | TRBJ2-3 | TRBV4-2 | NA | TGTGCCAGCAGCCAAGACAGCACAGATACGCAGTATTTT | CASSQDSTDTQYF
NA | TRBJ2-6 | TRBV29-1 | NA | TGCAGCGTCCGCGGGGACCGCTCTGGGGCCAACGTCCTGACTTTC | CSVRGDRSGANVLTF
many | TRBJ1-2 | TRBV28 | NA | TGTGCCAGCAGAGGACCTGGGACCGCGGCTAACTATGGCTACACCTTC | CASRGPGTAANYGYTF
many | TRBJ2-3 | TRBV3-1 | NA | TGTGCCAGCAGCCAAGATCGCAGAGATACGCAGTATTTT | CASSQDRRDTQYF
few | TRBJ2-7 | TRBV7-9 | TRBD2 | TGTGTCAAAAAGCCGCTAGCGGGAAAGGGCCCCTACGAGCAGTACTTC | CVKKPLAGKGPYEQYF
NA | TRBJ1-2 | TRBV9 | NA | TGTGCCAGCCGGGGAAGAACCGGGGACTATGGCTACACCTTC | CASRGRTGDYGYTF
NA | TRBJ1-1 | TRBV20-1 | TRBD1 | TGCAGTGCTAGAGATCAAGGGGGCGAAGCTTTCTTT | CSARDQGGEAFF
few | TRBJ1-1 | TRBV6-5 | NA | TGTGCCAGCATACCCCCTGGGGCGAACACTGAAGCTTTCTTT | CASIPPGANTEAFF
few | TRBJ2-7 | TRBV7-8 | TRBD2 | TGTGCCAGCAGCACGCCGGGACTAGGCGAGCAGTACTTC | CASSTPGLGEQYF
few | TRBJ2-7 | TRBV20-1 | TRBD2 | TGCAGTGCTAGAAGGGACCTAATGACTAGCGGGGGCGGTGAGCAGTACTTC | CSARRDLMTSGGGEQYF
few | TRBJ2-7 | TRBV27 | TRBD1 | TGTGCCACTCGCAGCCCGCCAGGGGGTACCTACGAGCAGTACTTC | CATRSPPGGTYEQYF
NA | TRBJ2-5 | TRBV3-1 | NA | TGTGCCAGCAGCCAAGAAAGAGAGACCCAGTACTTC | CASSQERETQYF
NA | TRBJ2-1 | TRBV6-6 | NA | TGTGCCAGCAGGCCCCTAGGCAATACAGTCGCCCCTTACAATGAGCGGTTCTTC | CASRPLGNTVAPYNERFF
NA | TRBJ2-3 | TRBV3-1 | NA | TGTGCCAGCAAAGTGGCAGATACGCAGTATTTT | CASKVADTQYF
NA | TRBJ1-1 | TRBV12-3/TRBV12-4 | TRBD1 | TGTGCCAGCAGTTGGGGACAGGGACTCACTGAAGCTTTCTTT | CASSWGQGLTEAFF
NA | TRBJ2-1 | TRBV6-5 | NA | TGTGCCAGCAGTTACGGATGGGGACTGGTATCAGCTGAGCAGTTCTTC | CASSYGWGLVSAEQFF
many | TRBJ1-5 | TRBV28 | NA | TGTGCCAGCAGTGTCACCTCGCCTAGCAATCAGCCCCAGCATTTT | CASSVTSPSNQPQHF
NA | TRBJ2-1 | TRBV11-2 | TRBD1 | TGTGCCAGCAGCTTAGTGGCACAGGGGGCTTATGAGCAGTTCTTC | CASSLVAQGAYEQFF
NA | TRBJ1-2 | TRBV28 | NA | TGTGCCAGCAGTTTATACACACAAGGCTACACCTTC | CASSLYTQGYTF
NA | TRBJ1-5 | TRBV4-1 | TRBD1 | TGCGCCAGCAGCCTGGGACAGGACTTATATCAGCCCCAGCATTTT | CASSLGQDLYQPQHF
NA | TRBJ2-4 | TRBV25-1 | TRBD1 | TGTGCCAGCAGTGACAGGGGGCTGGCCAAAAACATTCAGTACTTC | CASSDRGLAKNIQYF
few | TRBJ1-5 | TRBV27 | NA | TGTGCCAGCAGTTTATCGGTGGCAGGACGAAATCAGCCCCAGCATTTT | CASSLSVAGRNQPQHF
many | TRBJ2-1 | TRBV7-3 | TRBD2 | TGTGCCAGCAGCAGGACTAGCGGGGGGACCAGCTCCTACAATGAGCAGTTCTTC | CASSRTSGGTSSYNEQFF
NA | TRBJ2-2 | TRBV10-3 | NA | TGTGCCATCAGTGAGTCGTTCGGGGGGCTGCCCGGGGAGCTGTTTTTT | CAISESFGGLPGELFF
few | TRBJ1-2 | TRBV6-5 | NA | TGTGCCAGCGGAGACCCACACGCGGCTGGCTACACCTTC | CASGDPHAAGYTF
few | TRBJ1-5 | TRBV19 | NA | TGTGCCAGTAGTATAGACCCCAGGGAAATTGGCCAGCCCCAGCATTTT | CASSIDPREIGQPQHF
NA | TRBJ2-7 | TRBV3-1 | NA | TGTGCCAGCAGCCACTTGGACTCTTACGAGCAGTACTTC | CASSHLDSYEQYF
NA | TRBJ1-2 | TRBV29-1 | TRBD1 | TGCAGCGCCTCGGGACAGGGACTGTATGGCTACACCTTC | CSASGQGLYGYTF
few | TRBJ1-2 | TRBV6-1 | NA | TGTGCCAGCGCTACGGGCCGCTATGGCTACACCTTC | CASATGRYGYTF
NA | TRBJ1-1 | TRBV2 | NA | TGTGCCAGCAGAGGAGAGGGGGAAGCTTTCTTT | CASRGEGEAFF
few | TRBJ2-7 | TRBV19 | TRBD1 | TGTGCCTCTGGGACAGGGATGACCTACGAGCAGTACTTC | CASGTGMTYEQYF
many | TRBJ2-3 | TRBV5-1 | NA | TGCGCCAGCAGATCGGGGGCCAGCACAGATACGCAGTATTTT | CASRSGASTDTQYF
few | TRBJ2-1 | TRBV12-3/TRBV12-4 | NA | TGTGCCAGCAGGTCGAGCGACAAAGGCAATGAGCAGTTCTTC | CASRSSDKGNEQFF
NA | TRBJ1-1 | TRBV3-1 | NA | TGTGCCAGCAGCCAAGCCGCAGACTACACTGAAGCTTTCTTT | CASSQAADYTEAFF